The present entry profiles one T cell receptor (beta chain) with its context. No antigen is known for it. Treatment was busulfan-fludarabine conditioning, a marrow graft, and cyclophosphamide on days +3 and +4. The assay was immunoSEQ multiplex PCR, and TCRdb's table has in-frame clones only and misses some. The data contain about 43,000 clones, about nine tenths of them singletons. CDR1 is SGHAT, CDR2 FQNNGV, per germline. The CDR3 totals 15 residues. J gave up 6 bases and V 1 base, and 5 bases lay outside the gene matches. The data were taken from a study of T cells after posttransplantation cyclophosphamide. Study-level points and caveats: TRB clonality was highly associated with recipient CMV seropositivity and reactivation. Skin or GI-infiltrating T cells shared few TRB sequences with blood. Donor-recipient repertoire similarity was low at 1-2 months, rising over year one.

This rearrangement joins TRBV11-2 to TRBJ2-2; 7 nucleotides line up with TRBD2. The specimen comprised PBMCs, sampled roughly 59 days after allogeneic stem cell transplant with posttransplant cyclophosphamide. The TCR sequence derives from a male patient aged 60 to 75 who received an allogeneic stem cell transplant from a related donor and was CMV-positive. A share of the T cells may be of graft donor origin. The CDR3 nucleotides are TGTGCCAGCAGCTTAGGCCGGGACTATTCCGGGGAGCTGTTTTTT. Protein sequence: CASSLGRDYSGELFF.